These T cell receptor beta chains were read from a single sample in a study of shared clonotypes between healthy human individuals. Sequencing used immunoSEQ multiplex PCR; TCRdb keeps in-frame clones, though not all of them. The profile shows approximately 2,000,000 clones, 80% to 95% of them singletons. Sequences were obtained from naive CD4+ T cells from PBMCs. All receptors come from a young man in good health. Some clones in this sample may be carry-over from other donors' samples. Both conserved end residues are part of each CDR3. A D gene is named only where the DNA matches it firmly. Clone size is given for some rows only: seen once, a few or many times, or a class if the clone is expanded.

CDR3 length,V gene,D gene,clone size,J gene,CDR3 protein,CDR3 DNA
16,TRBV5-5,NA,NA,TRBJ2-2,CASSLRRGVRTGELFF,TGTGCCAGCAGCTTAAGGAGGGGCGTTCGGACCGGGGAGCTGTTTTTT
15,TRBV7-3,NA,NA,TRBJ2-3,CASSLTGQLTDTQYF,TGTGCCAGCAGCTTAACCGGGCAGCTCACAGATACGCAGTATTTT
21,TRBV14,TRBD2,NA,TRBJ2-1,CASSQERRGRFSGGTYNEQFF,TGTGCCAGCAGCCAAGAGAGAAGGGGGAGATTTAGCGGGGGAACCTACAATGAGCAGTTCTTC
13,TRBV29-1,NA,NA,TRBJ2-1,CSVGQDSYNEQFF,TGCAGCGTTGGACAGGACTCCTACAATGAGCAGTTCTTC
15,TRBV2,TRBD1,NA,TRBJ1-5,CASSAETGGGQPQHF,TGTGCCAGCAGTGCCGAGACAGGGGGAGGCCAGCCCCAGCATTTT
16,TRBV19,TRBD1,once,TRBJ1-5,CASNFNRGPSNQPQHF,TGTGCCAGTAACTTTAACAGGGGGCCTAGCAATCAGCCCCAGCATTTT
16,TRBV5-6,TRBD2,NA,TRBJ2-2,CASSLVASGSSGELFF,TGTGCCAGCAGCTTGGTGGCTAGCGGGAGCTCCGGGGAGCTGTTTTTT
14,TRBV6-1,TRBD1,NA,TRBJ2-2,CASRGQGYTGELFF,TGTGCCAGCAGGGGACAGGGATACACCGGGGAGCTGTTTTTT
15,TRBV9,NA,NA,TRBJ1-1,CASSVLADLNTEAFF,TGTGCCAGCAGCGTATTGGCAGATCTGAACACTGAAGCTTTCTTT
14,TRBV5-1,NA,NA,TRBJ2-2,CASSLALGTGELFF,TGCGCCAGCAGCTTGGCCCTAGGCACCGGGGAGCTGTTTTTT
14,TRBV7-2,TRBD2,NA,TRBJ2-2,CASRLPGTSGELFF,TGTGCCAGCAGATTACCCGGGACTAGCGGGGAGCTGTTTTTT
16,TRBV11-2,TRBD1,once,TRBJ1-1,CASSLAYGTGDTEAFF,TGTGCCAGCAGCTTAGCCTACGGGACAGGGGACACTGAAGCTTTCTTT
15,TRBV5-1,TRBD1,NA,TRBJ2-7,CASSLRTDRGYEQYF,TGCGCCAGCAGCTTGAGAACCGACAGGGGCTACGAGCAGTACTTC
15,TRBV7-2,TRBD1,NA,TRBJ2-7,CASSWDRGPSYEQYF,TGTGCCAGCAGCTGGGACAGGGGGCCGTCCTACGAGCAGTACTTC
17,TRBV5-1,TRBD2,NA,TRBJ2-2,CASSLIAGGPNTGELFF,TGCGCCAGCAGCTTAATAGCGGGAGGGCCAAACACCGGGGAGCTGTTTTTT
15,TRBV6-4,NA,NA,TRBJ1-1,CASSDSNTPNTEAFF,TGTGCCAGCAGTGACTCGAATACTCCGAACACTGAAGCTTTCTTT
14,TRBV10-2,TRBD1,NA,TRBJ2-7,CASSRTGRNYEQYF,TGCGCCAGCAGCCGGACAGGGCGCAACTACGAGCAGTACTTC
17,TRBV27,NA,NA,TRBJ2-7,CASSPYQWTLSSYEQYF,TGTGCCAGCAGTCCCTACCAGTGGACGTTGAGCTCCTACGAGCAGTACTTC